This T cell receptor beta chain came from a study of cytomegalovirus exposure and HLA in healthy donors. The PCR was carried out with 60 Vbeta primers and 13 Jbeta primers. Assay used: immunoSEQ multiplex PCR; TCRdb lists only in-frame clones, some missing. The data show about 170,000 clones, over 80% seen once. The sample comprised PBMCs. This sequence originates from a woman between 45 and 65 years old in good health and CMV-seropositive.

The DNA for the CDR3 is TGTGCCACCAGCAGATCCGCTAAAGACGAGCAGTACTTC. Amino acids: CATSRSAKDEQYF. The chain employs TRBV15 and TRBJ2-7; no clear D gene. Trimming removed 2 bases from V and 5 bases from J, with 10 bases in between. The CDR3 runs to 13 residues. Germline CDR1 is LNHNV and CDR2 is YYDKDF (reference sequence).